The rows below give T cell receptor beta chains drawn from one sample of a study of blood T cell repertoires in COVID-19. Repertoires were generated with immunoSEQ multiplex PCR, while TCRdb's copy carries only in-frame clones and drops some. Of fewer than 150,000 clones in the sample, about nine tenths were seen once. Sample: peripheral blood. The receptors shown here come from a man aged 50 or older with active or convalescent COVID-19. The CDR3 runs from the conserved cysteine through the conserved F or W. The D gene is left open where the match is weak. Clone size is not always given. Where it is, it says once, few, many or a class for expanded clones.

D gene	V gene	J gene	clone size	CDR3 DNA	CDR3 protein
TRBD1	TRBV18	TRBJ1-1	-	TGTGCCAGCTCACGAGTATCCGGGACAGGGGCGAACACTGAAGCTTTCTTT	CASSRVSGTGANTEAFF
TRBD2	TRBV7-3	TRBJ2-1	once	TGTGCCAGCAGCTTTAGCGGGAGGGGCGATGAGCAGTTCTTC	CASSFSGRGDEQFF
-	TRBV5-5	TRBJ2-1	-	TGTGCCAGCAAGTCGAGCGGCAGCTCCTACAATGAGCAGTTCTTC	CASKSSGSSYNEQFF
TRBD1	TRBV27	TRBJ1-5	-	TGTGCCAGCAGTTCCCTGGACAGGGGCGGTCAGCCCCAGCATTTT	CASSSLDRGGQPQHF
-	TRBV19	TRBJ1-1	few	TGTGCCACCACCCCCGGGACAACGAACACTGAAGCTTTCTTT	CATTPGTTNTEAFF
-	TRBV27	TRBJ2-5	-	TGTGCCAGCAGACGGAGCGGTCAAGAGACCCAGTACTTC	CASRRSGQETQYF
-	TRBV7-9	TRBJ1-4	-	TGTGCCAGCAGCTTGGAGAGGGCGGGGGGCGAAAAACTGTTTTTT	CASSLERAGGEKLFF
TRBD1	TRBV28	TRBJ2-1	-	TGTGCCAGCAGCCAAGGGGGCTATTCTTACAATGAGCAGTTCTTC	CASSQGGYSYNEQFF
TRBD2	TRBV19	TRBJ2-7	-	TGTGCCAGTAGCCGACTAGCGGGAGATTACGAGCAGTACTTC	CASSRLAGDYEQYF
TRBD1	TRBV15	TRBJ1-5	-	TGTGCCACCAGCAGAGAGGGGACAGGATCCCCTCAGCCCCAGCATTTT	CATSREGTGSPQPQHF
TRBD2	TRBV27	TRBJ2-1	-	TGTGCCAGCAGTTTTGAGGGGCGGACTAGCGGGAGTTCGGATAATGAGCAGTTCTTC	CASSFEGRTSGSSDNEQFF
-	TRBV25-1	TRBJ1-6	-	TGTGCCAGCCATGCGTTAAATTCACCCCTCCACTTT	CASHALNSPLHF
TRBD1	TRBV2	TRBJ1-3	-	TGTGCCAGCAGGCAACAGGGGACTGGAAACACCATATATTTT	CASRQQGTGNTIYF
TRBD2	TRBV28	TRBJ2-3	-	TGTGCCAGCAGTAGAGCGGGGAGCACAGATACGCAGTATTTT	CASSRAGSTDTQYF
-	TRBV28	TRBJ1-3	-	TGTGCCAGCAGTTTATTAGCCGGGAGCCTCGGAAACACCATATATTTT	CASSLLAGSLGNTIYF
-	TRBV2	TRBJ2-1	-	TGTGCCAGCGGGGTAGCGGCCCAATACAATGAGCAGTTCTTC	CASGVAAQYNEQFF
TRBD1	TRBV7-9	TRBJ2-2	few	TGTGCCAGCAGCCTATTCCGGGACAGGGGAGGCACCGGGGAGCTGTTTTTT	CASSLFRDRGGTGELFF
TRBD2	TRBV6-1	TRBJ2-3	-	TGTGCCAGCAGTGAGGGACTAGCGGGAACAGATACGCAGTATTTT	CASSEGLAGTDTQYF
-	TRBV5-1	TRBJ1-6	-	TGCGCCAGCAGCTTGTCGGGGGAGAATTCACCCCTCCACTTT	CASSLSGENSPLHF
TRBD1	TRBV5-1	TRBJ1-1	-	TGCGCCAGCAGCCACGGACAGGGATTAACTGAAGCTTTCTTT	CASSHGQGLTEAFF
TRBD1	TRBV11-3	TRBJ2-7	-	TGTGCCAGCGGAGCCTGGGGACAGGGCGCCTACGAGCAGTACTTC	CASGAWGQGAYEQYF
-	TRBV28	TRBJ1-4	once	TGTGCCAGCAGTTTAGGGGGGGCGGGTCGGTCTGGTGAAAAACTGTTTTTT	CASSLGGAGRSGEKLFF
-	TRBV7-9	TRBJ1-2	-	TGTGCCAGCAGTGTAAGTTCCGGGACACCTGGCTACACCTTC	CASSVSSGTPGYTF
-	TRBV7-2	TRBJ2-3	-	TGTGCCAGCAGCTTAAGACAGTACTACACAGATACGCAGTATTTT	CASSLRQYYTDTQYF
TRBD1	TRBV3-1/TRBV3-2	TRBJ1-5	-	TGTGCCAGCAGCCAAGATGAGAAAGGGGGCTCGAATCAGCCCCAGCATTTT	CASSQDEKGGSNQPQHF
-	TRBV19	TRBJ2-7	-	TGTGCCAGTAGTCCAACTCCCGGCTCCTACGAGCAGTACTTC	CASSPTPGSYEQYF
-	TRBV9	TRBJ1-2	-	TGTGCCAGCAGCCCAAGTGCGGCCTCCTATGGCTACACCTTC	CASSPSAASYGYTF
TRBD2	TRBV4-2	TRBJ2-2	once	TGTGCCAGCAGCCCAGACAGCGGGATGAACACCGGGGAGCTGTTTTTT	CASSPDSGMNTGELFF
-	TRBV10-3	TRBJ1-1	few	TGTGCCATCAGTGAGTCGATGACAAACACTGAAGCTTTCTTT	CAISESMTNTEAFF
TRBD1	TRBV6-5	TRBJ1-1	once	TGTGCCAGCAGGGGACAGGGACCGGGAACTGAAGCTTTCTTT	CASRGQGPGTEAFF
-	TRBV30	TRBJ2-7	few	TGTGCCTGGTCCCACGGGGGACAGAGGTACGAGCAGTACTTC	CAWSHGGQRYEQYF
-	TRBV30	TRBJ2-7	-	TGTGCCTGGAGAGGCCGGCTTTCGGGCGAGCAGTACTTC	CAWRGRLSGEQYF
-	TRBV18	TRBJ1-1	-	TGTGCCAGCTCACAGCACACTGAAGCTTTCTTT	CASSQHTEAFF
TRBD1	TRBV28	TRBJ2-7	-	TGTGCCAGCAGTACCCGGGACAGAGACGAGCAGTACTTC	CASSTRDRDEQYF
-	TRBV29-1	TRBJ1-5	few	TGCAGCGGTACCTCGGGAGTCAATCAGCCCCAGCATTTT	CSGTSGVNQPQHF
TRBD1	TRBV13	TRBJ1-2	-	TGTGCCAGCAGCATAAGTCGGACAGGGGCTAACTATGGCTACACCTTC	CASSISRTGANYGYTF
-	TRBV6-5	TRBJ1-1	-	TGTGCCATTCGCTGGGGGAGGGGGAACACTGAAGCTTTCTTT	CAIRWGRGNTEAFF
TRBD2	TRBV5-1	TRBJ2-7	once	TGCGCCAGCGGACTAGCGGGGACCTACGAGCAGTACTTC	CASGLAGTYEQYF
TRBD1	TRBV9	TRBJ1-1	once	TGTGCCAGCAGCTCCACAGGGGGCAGGGGCACTGAAGCTTTCTTT	CASSSTGGRGTEAFF
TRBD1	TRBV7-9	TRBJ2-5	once	TGTGCCAGCAGCTACCCGACAGGGTCAGAGACCCAGTACTTC	CASSYPTGSETQYF
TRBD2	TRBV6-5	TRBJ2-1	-	TGTGCCAGCAGGAGGACTAGCGGCTATGGGCAGTTCTTC	CASRRTSGYGQFF
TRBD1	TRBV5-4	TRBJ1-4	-	TGTGCCAGCAGCTTGGCGGGACAGGGATTGGAAAAACTGTTTTTT	CASSLAGQGLEKLFF
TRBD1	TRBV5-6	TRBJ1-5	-	TGTGCCAGCAGCGGTCAACAGGGGGTCATTCAGCCCCAGCATTTT	CASSGQQGVIQPQHF
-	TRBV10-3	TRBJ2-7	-	TGTGCCATCAGTGGGACCAGGGGCGAGCAGTACTTC	CAISGTRGEQYF
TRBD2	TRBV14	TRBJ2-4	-	TGTGCCAGCAGCCACGCTAGCGGGGGAAACATTCAGTACTTC	CASSHASGGNIQYF
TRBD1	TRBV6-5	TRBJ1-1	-	TGTGCCAGCAGTTACCAACAGGGGCCTACGAACACTGAAGCTTTCTTT	CASSYQQGPTNTEAFF
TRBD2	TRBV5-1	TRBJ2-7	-	TGCGCCAGCAGCTTTTCTAGCGGGCAGTCCTACGAGCAGTACTTC	CASSFSSGQSYEQYF
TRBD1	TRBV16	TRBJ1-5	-	TGTGCCAGCAGCCAGGGGACAGGGCGCCAGCCCCAGCATTTT	CASSQGTGRQPQHF
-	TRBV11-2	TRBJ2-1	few	TGTGCCAGCAGCGAGGCAGTATACAATGAGCAGTTCTTC	CASSEAVYNEQFF
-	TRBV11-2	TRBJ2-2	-	TGTGCCAGCAGCCCACGCGCGAACACCGGGGAGCTGTTTTTT	CASSPRANTGELFF
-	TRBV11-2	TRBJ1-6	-	TGTGCCAGCAGCCTTGGACAGATTTATAATTCACCCCTCCACTTT	CASSLGQIYNSPLHF
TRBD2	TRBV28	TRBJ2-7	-	TGTGCCAGCAGTTCCGTTACTAGCGCAAGCTCCTACGAGCAGTACTTC	CASSSVTSASSYEQYF